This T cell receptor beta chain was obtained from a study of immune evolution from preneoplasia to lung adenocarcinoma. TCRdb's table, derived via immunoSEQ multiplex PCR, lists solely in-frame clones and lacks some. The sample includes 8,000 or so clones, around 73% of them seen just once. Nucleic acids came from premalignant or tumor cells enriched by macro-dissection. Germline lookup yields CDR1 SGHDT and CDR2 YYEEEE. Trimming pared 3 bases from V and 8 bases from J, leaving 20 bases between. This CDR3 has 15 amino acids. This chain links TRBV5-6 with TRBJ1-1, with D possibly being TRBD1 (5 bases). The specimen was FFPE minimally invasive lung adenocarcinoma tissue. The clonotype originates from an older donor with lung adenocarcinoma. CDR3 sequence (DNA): TGTGCCAGCAGCTCGACCGGGGCAACGAACAGGGAAGCTTTCTTT. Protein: CASSSTGATNREAFF.